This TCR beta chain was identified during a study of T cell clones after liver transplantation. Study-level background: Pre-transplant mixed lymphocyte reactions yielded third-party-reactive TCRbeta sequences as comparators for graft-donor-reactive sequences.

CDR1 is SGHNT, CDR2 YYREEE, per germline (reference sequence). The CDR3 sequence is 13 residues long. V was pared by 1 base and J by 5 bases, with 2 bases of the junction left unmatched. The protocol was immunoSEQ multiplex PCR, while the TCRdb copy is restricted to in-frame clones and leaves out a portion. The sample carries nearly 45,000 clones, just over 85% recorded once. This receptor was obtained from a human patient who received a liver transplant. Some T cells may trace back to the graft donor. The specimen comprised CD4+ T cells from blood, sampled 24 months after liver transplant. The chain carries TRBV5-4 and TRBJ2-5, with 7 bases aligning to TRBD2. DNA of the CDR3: TGTGCCAGCAGCTTGTGGGAGGGGGAGACCCAGTACTTC. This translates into CASSLWEGETQYF. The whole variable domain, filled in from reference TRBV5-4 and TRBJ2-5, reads ETGVTQSPTHLIKTRGQQVTLRCSSQSGHNTVSWYQQALGQGPQFIFQYYREEENGRGNFPPRFSGLQFPNYSSELNVNALELDDSALYLCASSLWEGETQYFGPGTRLLVL.